This TCR beta chain was obtained from a study of T cells in Graves' hyperthyroidism and ophthalmopathy. Overall study context: Upon initial diagnosis and before any treatment, peripheral blood was collected. Findings and limits, study-wide: Ophthalmopathy and stable hyperthyroidism were separated by a 13 V-J model.

This clonotype was seen at least ten times. Its antigen is unidentified. CDR3 length: 14 residues. The germline V gene encodes CDR1 LGHDT and CDR2 YNNKEL (reference sequence). J lost 6 bases, V lost 5 bases, and 6 bases had no gene match. Amplification yielded TCR beta CDR3 regions, with RNA transcripts as the source. During a first-round RT-PCR of the TCR CDR3, the HTBI primer set was used. MiXCR was run by TCRdb on the multiplex PCR reads, yielding one entry per CDR3 protein. Of around 280,000 distinct CDR3 sequences in the sample, about 13% were seen once. The receptor was derived from a woman between 40 and 50 years old with Graves' hyperthyroidism. The sequencing input was blood. The chain combines TRBV3-1 with TRBJ2-7; TRBD1 agrees at 11 bases. Here the CDR3 DNA reads TGTGCCAGCAGCTCCCGGGACAGGGGGACCGAGCAGTACTTC. Translation gives CASSSRDRGTEQYF.